Listed below are T cell receptor beta chains from one sample, sequenced in a study of response to subunit inactivated influenza vaccine. TCRdb ran MiXCR on the RT-PCR reads and lists one entry per CDR3 protein. The table lists roughly 500,000 distinct CDR3 sequences, approximately 22% of them singletons, with 2.5% to 3% in the top ten. The same specimen was also included in a second study, on T cells expressing NK-cell markers.

The material was CD4+ T cells sorted from PBMCs, obtained roughly 12 days after vaccination. The receptors here all came from a man aged 45-65 years who received an inactivated influenza vaccine. The CDR3 runs from the conserved cysteine through the conserved F or W. The order of the fields is clone size, D gene, J gene, V gene, CDR3 protein, CDR3 DNA. The D gene is left open where the match is weak. Size values are once, few and many counts, or a class for expanded clones, and some rows have none.

clone_size: NA; d_call: NA; j_call: TRBJ2-3; v_call: TRBV15; cdr3_aa: CATSTMGRGRTDTQYF; cdr3_nt: TGTGCCACCAGCACCATGGGCAGGGGAAGAACAGATACGCAGTATTTT
clone_size: many; d_call: TRBD2; j_call: TRBJ2-3; v_call: TRBV4-1; cdr3_aa: CASSRGLAGPRGDTQYF; cdr3_nt: TGCGCCAGCAGCCGAGGACTAGCGGGGCCTCGGGGAGATACGCAGTATTTT
clone_size: NA; d_call: NA; j_call: TRBJ1-2; v_call: TRBV7-9; cdr3_aa: CASSLAHGQPYGYTF; cdr3_nt: TGTGCCAGCAGCTTAGCCCACGGGCAACCCTATGGCTACACCTTC
clone_size: few; d_call: TRBD1; j_call: TRBJ2-7; v_call: TRBV5-1; cdr3_aa: CASSGTPTGVSYEQYF; cdr3_nt: TGCGCCAGCAGCGGAACCCCAACAGGGGTTTCCTACGAGCAGTACTTC
clone_size: many; d_call: NA; j_call: TRBJ2-3; v_call: TRBV20-1; cdr3_aa: CSASSDRRATDTQYF; cdr3_nt: TGCAGTGCTAGTTCGGACCGACGGGCCACAGATACGCAGTATTTT
clone_size: few; d_call: NA; j_call: TRBJ2-7; v_call: TRBV12-3/TRBV12-4; cdr3_aa: CASSSWNEQYF; cdr3_nt: TGTGCCAGCAGTTCCTGGAACGAGCAGTACTTC
clone_size: NA; d_call: TRBD2; j_call: TRBJ2-1; v_call: TRBV5-6; cdr3_aa: CASSSLGLAGVNEQFF; cdr3_nt: TGTGCCAGCAGCTCGTTAGGACTAGCGGGAGTCAATGAGCAGTTCTTC
clone_size: few; d_call: NA; j_call: TRBJ2-5; v_call: TRBV5-1; cdr3_aa: CASSSGGPHQETQYF; cdr3_nt: TGCGCCAGCAGCTCTGGGGGGCCCCACCAAGAGACCCAGTACTTC
clone_size: NA; d_call: NA; j_call: TRBJ2-1; v_call: TRBV5-1; cdr3_aa: CASRETAMDNEQFF; cdr3_nt: TGCGCCAGCAGGGAGACAGCGATGGACAATGAGCAGTTCTTC
clone_size: NA; d_call: TRBD1; j_call: TRBJ2-1; v_call: TRBV7-2; cdr3_aa: CASSLAAGGINEQFF; cdr3_nt: TGTGCCAGCAGCTTAGCCGCAGGGGGCATCAATGAGCAGTTCTTC
clone_size: NA; d_call: NA; j_call: TRBJ1-1; v_call: TRBV12-3/TRBV12-4; cdr3_aa: CASSLALGRGNTEAFF; cdr3_nt: TGTGCCAGCAGTTTAGCGCTGGGCAGGGGGAACACTGAAGCTTTCTTT